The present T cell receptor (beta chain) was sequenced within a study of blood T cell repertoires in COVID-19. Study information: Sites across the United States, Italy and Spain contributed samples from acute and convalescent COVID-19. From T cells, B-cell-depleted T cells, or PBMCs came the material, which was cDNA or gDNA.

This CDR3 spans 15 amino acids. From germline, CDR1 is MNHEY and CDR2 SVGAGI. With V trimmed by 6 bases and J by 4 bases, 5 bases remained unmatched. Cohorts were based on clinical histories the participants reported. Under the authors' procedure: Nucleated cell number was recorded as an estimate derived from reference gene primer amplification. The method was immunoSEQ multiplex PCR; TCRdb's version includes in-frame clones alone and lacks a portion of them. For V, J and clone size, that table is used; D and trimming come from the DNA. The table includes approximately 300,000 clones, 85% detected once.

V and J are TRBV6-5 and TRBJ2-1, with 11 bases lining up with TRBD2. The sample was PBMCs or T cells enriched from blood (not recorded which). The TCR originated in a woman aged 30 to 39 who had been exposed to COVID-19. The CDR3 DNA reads TGTGCCAGCAGGCTGACTAGCGGGACATACAATGAGCAGTTCTTC. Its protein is CASRLTSGTYNEQFF.